This T cell receptor (beta chain) was observed in a study of blood T cell repertoires in COVID-19. On the study more broadly: PBMCs, B-cell-depleted T cells, or T cells were the source of the cDNA or gDNA that made up the material.

Authors' processing steps: Cell counts per sample came from amplifying reference gene primers. Using immunoSEQ multiplex PCR, the repertoire was profiled, and TCRdb retains in-frame clones only, with some absent. V, J and clone size are those of that table, while D and trimming were read from the DNA. The sample holds some 99,000 clones, roughly 85% seen once. This CDR3 comprises 16 residues. Germline-derived CDR1 and CDR2 are LNHDA and SQIVND (reference sequence). V was cut by 7 bases and J by 4 bases, with 22 bases left in between. The sequenced sample was peripheral blood. This clonotype originated in a woman between 55 and 75 years old with acute or convalescent COVID-19. This rearrangement joins TRBV19 to TRBJ2-5; D is undetermined. CDR3 sequence reads: CASIRQPTGLAETQYF. The DNA of the CDR3 is TGTGCCAGTATTCGGCAGCCAACTGGGCTGGCAGAGACCCAGTACTTC.